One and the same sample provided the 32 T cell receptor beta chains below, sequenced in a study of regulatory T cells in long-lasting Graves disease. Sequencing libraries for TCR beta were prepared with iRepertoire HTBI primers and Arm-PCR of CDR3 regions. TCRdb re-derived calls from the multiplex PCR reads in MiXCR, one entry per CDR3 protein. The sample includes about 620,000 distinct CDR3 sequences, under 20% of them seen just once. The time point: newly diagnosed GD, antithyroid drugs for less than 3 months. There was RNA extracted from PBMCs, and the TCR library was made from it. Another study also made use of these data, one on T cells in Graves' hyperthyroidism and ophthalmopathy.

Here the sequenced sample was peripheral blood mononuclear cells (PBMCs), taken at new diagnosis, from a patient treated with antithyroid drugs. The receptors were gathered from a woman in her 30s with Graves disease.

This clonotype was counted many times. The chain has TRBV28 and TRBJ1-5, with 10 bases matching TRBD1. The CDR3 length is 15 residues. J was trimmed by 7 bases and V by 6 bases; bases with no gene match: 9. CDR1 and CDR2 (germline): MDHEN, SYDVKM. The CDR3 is CASSRGQGEIQPQHF. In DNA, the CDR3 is TGTGCCAGCAGCCGAGGACAGGGGGAAATACAGCCCCAGCATTTT.

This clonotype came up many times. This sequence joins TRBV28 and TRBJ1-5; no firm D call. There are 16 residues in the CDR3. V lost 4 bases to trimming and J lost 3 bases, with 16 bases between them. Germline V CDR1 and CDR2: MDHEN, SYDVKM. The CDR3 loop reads CASSSSGRTANQPQHF. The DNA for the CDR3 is TGTGCCAGCAGTTCTAGTGGTCGGACGGCCAATCAGCCCCAGCATTTT. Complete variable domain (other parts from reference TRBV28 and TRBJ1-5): DVKVTQSSRYLVKRTGEKVFLECVQDMDHENMFWYRQDPGLGLRLIYFSYDVKMKEKGDIPEGYSVSREKKERFSLILESASTNQTSMYLCASSSSGRTANQPQHFGDGTRLSIL.

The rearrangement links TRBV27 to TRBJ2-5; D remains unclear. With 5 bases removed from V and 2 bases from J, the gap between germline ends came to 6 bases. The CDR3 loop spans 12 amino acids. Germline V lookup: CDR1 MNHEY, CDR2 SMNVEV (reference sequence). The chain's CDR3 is CASSATQETQYF. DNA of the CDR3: TGTGCCAGCAGTGCCACGCAAGAGACCCAGTACTTC.

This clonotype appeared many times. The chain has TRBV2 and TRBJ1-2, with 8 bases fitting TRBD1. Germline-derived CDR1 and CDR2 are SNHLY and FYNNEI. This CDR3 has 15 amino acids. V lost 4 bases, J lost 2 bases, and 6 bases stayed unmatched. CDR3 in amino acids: CASSVTRQGNYGYTF. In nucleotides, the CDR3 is TGTGCCAGCAGTGTAACGAGACAGGGGAACTATGGCTACACCTTC.

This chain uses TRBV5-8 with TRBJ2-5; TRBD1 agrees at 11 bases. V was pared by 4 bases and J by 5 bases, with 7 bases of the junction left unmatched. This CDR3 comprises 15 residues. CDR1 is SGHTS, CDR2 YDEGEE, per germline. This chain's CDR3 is CASSIRGQGDETQYF. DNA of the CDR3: TGTGCCAGCAGCATAAGGGGACAGGGGGATGAGACCCAGTACTTC.

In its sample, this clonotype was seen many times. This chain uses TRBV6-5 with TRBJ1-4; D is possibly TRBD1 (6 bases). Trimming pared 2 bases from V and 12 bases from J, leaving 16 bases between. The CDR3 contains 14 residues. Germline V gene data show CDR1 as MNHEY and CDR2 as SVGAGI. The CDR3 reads CASSYMAQGSQLFF. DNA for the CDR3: TGTGCCAGCAGTTACATGGCCCAGGGGAGCCAACTGTTTTTT.

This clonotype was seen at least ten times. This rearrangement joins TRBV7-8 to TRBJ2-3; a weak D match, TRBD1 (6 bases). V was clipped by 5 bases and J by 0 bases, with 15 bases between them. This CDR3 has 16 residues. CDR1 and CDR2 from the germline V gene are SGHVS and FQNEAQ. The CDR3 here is CASSQMSGESTDTQYF. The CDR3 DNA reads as TGTGCCAGCAGCCAAATGTCAGGGGAAAGCACAGATACGCAGTATTTT.

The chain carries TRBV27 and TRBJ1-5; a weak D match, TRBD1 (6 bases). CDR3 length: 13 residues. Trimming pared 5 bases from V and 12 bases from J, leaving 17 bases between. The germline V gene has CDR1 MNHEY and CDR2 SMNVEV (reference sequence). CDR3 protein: CASSPRQATFQHF. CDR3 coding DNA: TGTGCCAGCAGTCCCAGACAGGCTACTTTCCAGCATTTT.

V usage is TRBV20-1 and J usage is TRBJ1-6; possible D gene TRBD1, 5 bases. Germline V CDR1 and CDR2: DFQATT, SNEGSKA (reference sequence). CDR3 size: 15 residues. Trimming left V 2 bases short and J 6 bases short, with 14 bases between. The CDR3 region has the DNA TGCAGTGCTAGACCGATACAGGCGCCTAATTCACCCCTCCACTTT. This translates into CSARPIQAPNSPLHF.

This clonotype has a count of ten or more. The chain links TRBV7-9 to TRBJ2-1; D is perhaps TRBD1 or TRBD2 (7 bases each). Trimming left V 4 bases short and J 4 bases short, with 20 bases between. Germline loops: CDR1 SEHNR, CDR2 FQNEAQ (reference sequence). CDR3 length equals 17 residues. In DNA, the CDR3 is TGTGCCAGCAGCTCTCAGGGGGGGGCGGGAGTTTACAATGAGCAGTTCTTC. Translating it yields CASSSQGGAGVYNEQFF.

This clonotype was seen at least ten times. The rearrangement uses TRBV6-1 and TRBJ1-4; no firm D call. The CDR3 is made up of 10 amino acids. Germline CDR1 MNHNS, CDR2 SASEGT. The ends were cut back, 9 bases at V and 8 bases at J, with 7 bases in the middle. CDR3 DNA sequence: TGTGCCAGTGAGCGGGAAAAACTGTTTTTT. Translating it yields CASEREKLFF.

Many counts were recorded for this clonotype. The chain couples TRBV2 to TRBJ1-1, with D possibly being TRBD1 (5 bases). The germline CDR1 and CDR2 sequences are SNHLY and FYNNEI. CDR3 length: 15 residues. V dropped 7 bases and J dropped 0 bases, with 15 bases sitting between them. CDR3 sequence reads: CASIPGGTMNTEAFF. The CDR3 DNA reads TGTGCCAGCATTCCCGGGGGGACTATGAACACTGAAGCTTTCTTT. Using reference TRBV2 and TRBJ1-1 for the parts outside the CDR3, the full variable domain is EPEVTQTPSHQVTQMGQEVILRCVPISNHLYFYWYRQILGQKVEFLVSFYNNEISEKSEIFDDQFSVERPDGSNFTLKIRSTKLEDSAMYFCASIPGGTMNTEAFFGQGTRLTVV.

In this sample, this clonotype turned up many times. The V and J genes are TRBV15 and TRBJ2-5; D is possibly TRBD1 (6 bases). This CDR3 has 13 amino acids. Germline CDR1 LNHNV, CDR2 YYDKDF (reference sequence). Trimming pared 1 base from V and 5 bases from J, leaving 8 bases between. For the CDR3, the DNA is TGTGCCACCAGCAGAGTGCAGGGGGAGACCCAGTACTTC. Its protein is CATSRVQGETQYF.

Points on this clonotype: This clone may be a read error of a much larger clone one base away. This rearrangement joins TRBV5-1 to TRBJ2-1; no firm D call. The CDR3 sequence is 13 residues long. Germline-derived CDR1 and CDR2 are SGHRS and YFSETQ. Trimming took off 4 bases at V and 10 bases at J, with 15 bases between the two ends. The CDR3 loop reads CASSPGDRYEQFF. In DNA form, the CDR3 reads TGCGCCAGCAGCCCCGGAGATAGGTACGAGCAGTTCTTC.

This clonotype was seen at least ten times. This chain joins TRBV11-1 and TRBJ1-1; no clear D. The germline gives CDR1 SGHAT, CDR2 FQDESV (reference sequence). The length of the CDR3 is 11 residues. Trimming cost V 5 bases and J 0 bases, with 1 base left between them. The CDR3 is CASSMNTEAFF. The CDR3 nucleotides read TGTGCCAGCAGCATGAACACTGAAGCTTTCTTT.

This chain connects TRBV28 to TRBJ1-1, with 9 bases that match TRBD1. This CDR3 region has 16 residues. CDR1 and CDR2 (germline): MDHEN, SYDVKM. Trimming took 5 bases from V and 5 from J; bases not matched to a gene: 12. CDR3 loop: CASSTPATGGRTEAFF. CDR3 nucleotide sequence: TGTGCCAGCAGTACACCAGCGACAGGGGGACGGACTGAAGCTTTCTTT. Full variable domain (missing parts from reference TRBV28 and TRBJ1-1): DVKVTQSSRYLVKRTGEKVFLECVQDMDHENMFWYRQDPGLGLRLIYFSYDVKMKEKGDIPEGYSVSREKKERFSLILESASTNQTSMYLCASSTPATGGRTEAFFGQGTRLTVV.

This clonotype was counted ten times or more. CDR3 bases: TGTGCCAGCAGCCCCAGCATAGTCTCCTACGAGCAGTACTTC. Its translation: CASSPSIVSYEQYF. This chain links TRBV7-9 with TRBJ2-7; D gene unclear. Trimming cost V 5 bases and J 0 bases, with 11 bases left between them. The germline V gene encodes CDR1 SEHNR and CDR2 FQNEAQ (reference sequence). The CDR3 contains 14 residues.

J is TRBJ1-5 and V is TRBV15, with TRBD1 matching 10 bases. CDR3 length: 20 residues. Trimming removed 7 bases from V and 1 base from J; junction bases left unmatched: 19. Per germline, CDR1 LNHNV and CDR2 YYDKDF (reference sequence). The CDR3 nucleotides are TGTGCCACCACCGGAGAACCGGGACAGGGGCGTGGTAGGAGCAATCAGCCCCAGCATTTT. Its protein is CATTGEPGQGRGRSNQPQHF.

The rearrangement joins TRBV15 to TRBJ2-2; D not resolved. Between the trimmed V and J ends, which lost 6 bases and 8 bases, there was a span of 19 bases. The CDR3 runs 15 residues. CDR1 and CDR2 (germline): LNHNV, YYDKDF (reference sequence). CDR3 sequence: CATSRLWAAGGELFF. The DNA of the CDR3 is TGTGCCACCAGTAGGTTATGGGCCGCCGGGGGGGAGCTGTTTTTT.

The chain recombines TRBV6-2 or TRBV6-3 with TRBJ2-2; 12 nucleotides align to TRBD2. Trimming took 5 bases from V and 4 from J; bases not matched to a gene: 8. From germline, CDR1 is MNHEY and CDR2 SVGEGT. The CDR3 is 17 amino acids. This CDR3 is CASSRASGRGGTGELFF. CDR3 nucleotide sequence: TGTGCCAGCAGTAGGGCTAGCGGGAGGGGCGGCACCGGGGAGCTGTTTTTT.

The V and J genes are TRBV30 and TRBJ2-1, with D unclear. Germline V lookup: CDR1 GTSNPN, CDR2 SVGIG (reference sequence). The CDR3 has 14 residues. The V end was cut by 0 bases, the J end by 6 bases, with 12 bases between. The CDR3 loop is CAWSVGTALNEQFF. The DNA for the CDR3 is TGTGCCTGGAGTGTAGGCACTGCCCTCAATGAGCAGTTCTTC.

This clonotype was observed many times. CDR3 residues: CASSFGRQANTEAFF. CDR3 nucleotide sequence: TGTGCCAGCAGTTTCGGTCGCCAGGCGAACACTGAAGCTTTCTTT. The chain carries TRBV12-3 or TRBV12-4 and TRBJ1-1, with D unresolved. The V and J ends lost 3 bases and 1 base respectively, with 12 bases between them. The CDR3 is 15 residues long.

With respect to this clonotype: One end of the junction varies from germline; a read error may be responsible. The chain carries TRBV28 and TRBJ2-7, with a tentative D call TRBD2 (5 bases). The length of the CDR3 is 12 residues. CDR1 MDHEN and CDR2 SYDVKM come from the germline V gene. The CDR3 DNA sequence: TGTGCCAGCAGTTTCGGAGCGGACGAGCGGTACTTC. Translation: CASSFGADERYF.

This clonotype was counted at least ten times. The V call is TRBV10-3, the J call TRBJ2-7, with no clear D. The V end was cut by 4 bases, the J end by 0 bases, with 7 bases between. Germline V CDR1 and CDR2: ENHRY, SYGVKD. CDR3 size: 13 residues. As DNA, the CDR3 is TGTGCCATCAGTGGGGCGAGCTCCTACGAGCAGTACTTC. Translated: CAISGASSYEQYF.

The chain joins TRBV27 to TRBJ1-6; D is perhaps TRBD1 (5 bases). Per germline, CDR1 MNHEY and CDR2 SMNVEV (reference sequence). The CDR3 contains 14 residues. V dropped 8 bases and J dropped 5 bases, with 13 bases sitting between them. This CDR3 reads CASSRQPNNSPLHF. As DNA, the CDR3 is TGTGCCAGCTCCAGACAGCCCAATAATTCACCCCTCCACTTT.

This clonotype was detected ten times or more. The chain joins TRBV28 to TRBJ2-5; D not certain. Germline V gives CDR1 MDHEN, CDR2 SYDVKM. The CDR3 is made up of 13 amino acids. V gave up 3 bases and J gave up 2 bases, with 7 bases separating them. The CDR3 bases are TGTGCCAGCAGTTTTGGTGGACAAGAGACCCAGTACTTC. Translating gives CASSFGGQETQYF.

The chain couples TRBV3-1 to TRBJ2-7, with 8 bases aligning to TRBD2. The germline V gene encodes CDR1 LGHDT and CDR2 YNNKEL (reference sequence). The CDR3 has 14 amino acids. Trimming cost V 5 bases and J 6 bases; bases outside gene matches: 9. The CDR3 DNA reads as TGTGCCAGCAGCTCTACCTTAGCGGGAAGCGAGCAGTACTTC. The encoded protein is CASSSTLAGSEQYF.

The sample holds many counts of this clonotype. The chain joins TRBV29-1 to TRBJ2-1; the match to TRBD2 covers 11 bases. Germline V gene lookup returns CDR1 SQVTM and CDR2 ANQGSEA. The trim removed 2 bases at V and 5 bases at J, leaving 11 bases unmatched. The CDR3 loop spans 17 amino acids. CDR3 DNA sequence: TGCAGCGTTGAAACTAGCGGGAGTACCCTGACAAACAATGAGCAGTTCTTC. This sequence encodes CSVETSGSTLTNNEQFF.

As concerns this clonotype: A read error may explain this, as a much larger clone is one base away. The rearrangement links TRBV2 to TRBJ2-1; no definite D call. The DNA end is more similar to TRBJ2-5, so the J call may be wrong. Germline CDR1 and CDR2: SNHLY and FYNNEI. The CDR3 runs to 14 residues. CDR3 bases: TGTGCCAGCAGCCGGCGGCAGTCCCAAGAGACCCAGTACTTC. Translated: CASSRRQSQETQYF.

As DNA, the CDR3 is TGTGCCAGCAGACCCAGGGGACAGGGCTACGAGCAGTACTTC. Translated: CASRPRGQGYEQYF. This chain links TRBV28 with TRBJ2-7; 9 bases fit TRBD1. The trim removed 6 bases at V and 3 bases at J, leaving 6 bases unmatched. The CDR3 covers 14 residues. CDR1 is MDHEN and CDR2 is SYDVKM in the germline V gene.

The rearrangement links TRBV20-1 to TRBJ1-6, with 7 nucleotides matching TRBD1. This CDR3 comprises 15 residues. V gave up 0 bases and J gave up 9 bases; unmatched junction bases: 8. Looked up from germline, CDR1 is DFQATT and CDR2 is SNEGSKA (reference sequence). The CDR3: CSARDQRGLISPLHF. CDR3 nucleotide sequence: TGCAGTGCTAGAGATCAAAGGGGGCTGATTTCACCCCTCCACTTT.

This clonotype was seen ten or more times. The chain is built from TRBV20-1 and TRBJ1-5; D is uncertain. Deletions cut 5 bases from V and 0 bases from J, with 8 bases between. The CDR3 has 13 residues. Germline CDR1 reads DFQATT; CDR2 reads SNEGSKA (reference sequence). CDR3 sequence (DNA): TGCAGTGCTTTAGAATATAGCAATCAGCCCCAGCATTTT. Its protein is CSALEYSNQPQHF.